The 9 T cell receptor beta chains below all came from one sample that was sequenced in a study of shared clonotypes between healthy human individuals. Using immunoSEQ multiplex PCR, the repertoire was profiled, and TCRdb retains in-frame clones only, with some absent. The table records about 470,000 clones, about 85% of them present only once. Sequencing used PBMCs. These receptors were collected from a woman between 40 and 50 years old in good health. Some clones in this sample may be carry-over from other donors' samples.

This chain joins TRBV2 and TRBJ1-3; D gene unclear. This CDR3 comprises 13 residues. V lost 2 bases and J lost 7, with 9 bases in between. Germline lookup yields CDR1 SNHLY and CDR2 FYNNEI. CDR3 DNA sequence: TGTGCCAGCAGTGAATACCGGGGTAACACCATATATTTT. It translates to CASSEYRGNTIYF. Full variable domain (rest looked up from reference TRBV2 and TRBJ1-3): EPEVTQTPSHQVTQMGQEVILRCVPISNHLYFYWYRQILGQKVEFLVSFYNNEISEKSEIFDDQFSVERPDGSNFTLKIRSTKLEDSAMYFCASSEYRGNTIYFGEGSWLTVV.

V and J are TRBV25-1 and TRBJ1-1; no firm D call. Germline V lookup: CDR1 MGHDK, CDR2 SYGVNS. The V and J ends lost 2 bases and 1 base respectively, with 8 bases between them. The CDR3 totals 14 residues. The CDR3 loop is CASSEGVGNTEAFF. The CDR3 region has the DNA TGTGCCAGCAGTGAAGGCGTCGGGAACACTGAAGCTTTCTTT.

This clone has a count of ten or more. The same CDR3 is also encoded by other DNA sequences in this sample. This chain connects TRBV9 to TRBJ2-7; TRBD1 matches at 7 bases. V gave up 2 bases and J gave up 6 bases; unmatched junction bases: 5. Germline V CDR1 and CDR2: SGDLS, YYNGEE. This CDR3 region has 13 residues. The CDR3 region has the DNA TGTGCCAGCAGCGTGAACAGGGGCAGCGAGCAGTACTTC. It specifies CASSVNRGSEQYF. Full variable domain (outside the CDR3, taken from reference TRBV9 and TRBJ2-7): DSGVTQTPKHLITATGQRVTLRCSPRSGDLSVYWYQQSLDQGLQFLIQYYNGEERAKGNILERFSAQQFPDLHSELNLSSLELGDSALYFCASSVNRGSEQYFGPGTRLTVT.

This clone was seen a few times. Other nucleotide sequences from this sample produce the same CDR3. V is TRBV19 and J is TRBJ2-6, with unresolved D. The CDR3 contains 15 residues. With 1 base removed from V and 0 bases from J, the gap between germline ends came to 4 bases. CDR1 LNHDA and CDR2 SQIVND come from the germline V gene (reference sequence). CDR3 amino acids: CASSIGNSGANVLTF. The CDR3 nucleotides read TGTGCCAGTAGTATAGGTAACTCTGGGGCCAACGTCCTGACTTTC.

In this sample, this clone turned up once. The V gene is TRBV11-2, the J gene TRBJ1-3; the D gene is possibly TRBD1 (6 bases). V lost 3 bases and J lost 0, with 12 bases in between. CDR1 is SGHAT and CDR2 is FQNNGV in the germline V gene. This CDR3 has 16 residues. CDR3 in DNA: TGTGCCAGCAGCTTCGCCGGGACAAGCTCTGGAAACACCATATATTTT. As protein: CASSFAGTSSGNTIYF. Filled out from reference TRBV11-2 and TRBJ1-3, the complete variable domain reads EAGVAQSPRYKIIEKRQSVAFWCNPISGHATLYWYQQILGQGPKLLIQFQNNGVVDDSQLPKDRFSAERLKGVDSTLKIQPAKLEDSAVYLCASSFAGTSSGNTIYFGEGSWLTVV.

This clone was found once. The CDR3 loop reads CASSLTANTEETQYF. The CDR3 DNA reads TGCGCCAGCAGCTTGACAGCCAATACCGAAGAGACCCAGTACTTC. The genes are TRBV5-1 and TRBJ2-5; D is uncertain. Between the trimmed V and J ends, which lost 1 base and 3 bases, there was a span of 13 bases. The V gene's germline CDR1 is SGHRS and CDR2 YFSETQ. This CDR3 has 15 amino acids.

This chain uses TRBV9 with TRBJ2-5; 10 nucleotides agree with TRBD2. This CDR3 has 16 amino acids. Losses at the gene ends were 0 bases for V and 4 bases for J; bases not matched to a gene: 6. Germline CDR1 is SGDLS and CDR2 is YYNGEE. CDR3 coding DNA: TGTGCCAGCAGCGTAGCGGCTAGCGGGAGCCCAGAGACCCAGTACTTC. It translates to CASSVAASGSPETQYF.

The chain employs TRBV6-1 and TRBJ1-2, with 11 bases matching TRBD1. Germline CDR1 MNHNS, CDR2 SASEGT. The trim removed 3 bases at V and 8 bases at J, leaving 2 bases unmatched. The CDR3 consists of 13 residues. The chain's CDR3 is CASSEDRGQGYTF. In DNA form, the CDR3 reads TGTGCCAGCAGTGAGGACAGGGGGCAAGGCTACACCTTC.

The rearrangement links TRBV2 to TRBJ1-1; possibly TRBD1 for D (6 bases). The V gene lost 6 bases and the J gene lost 0 bases, with 11 bases spanning the gap. CDR1 is SNHLY, CDR2 FYNNEI, per germline. This CDR3 region has 14 residues. The CDR3 DNA sequence: TGTGCCAGCAGGGTTGGGGGGCTGAACACTGAAGCTTTCTTT. It translates to CASRVGGLNTEAFF.